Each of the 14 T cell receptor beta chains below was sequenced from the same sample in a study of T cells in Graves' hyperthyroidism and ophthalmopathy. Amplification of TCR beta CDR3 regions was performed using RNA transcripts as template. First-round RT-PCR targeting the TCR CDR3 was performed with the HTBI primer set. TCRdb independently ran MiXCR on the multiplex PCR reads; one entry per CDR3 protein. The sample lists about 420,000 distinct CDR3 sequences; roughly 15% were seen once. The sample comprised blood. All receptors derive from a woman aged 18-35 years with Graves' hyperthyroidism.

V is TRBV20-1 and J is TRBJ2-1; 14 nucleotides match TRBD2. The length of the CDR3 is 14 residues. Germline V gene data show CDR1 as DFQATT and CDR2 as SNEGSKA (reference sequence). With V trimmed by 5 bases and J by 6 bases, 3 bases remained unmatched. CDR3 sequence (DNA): TGCAGTGCTCCTGGACTAGCGGGAGGCAATGAGCAGTTCTTC. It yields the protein CSAPGLAGGNEQFF.

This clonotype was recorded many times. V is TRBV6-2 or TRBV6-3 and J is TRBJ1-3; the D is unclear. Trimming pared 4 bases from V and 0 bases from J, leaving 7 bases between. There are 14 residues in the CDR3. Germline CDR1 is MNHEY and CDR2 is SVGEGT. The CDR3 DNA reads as TGTGCCAGCAGTTTCGATTCCTCTGGAAACACCATATATTTT. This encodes CASSFDSSGNTIYF.

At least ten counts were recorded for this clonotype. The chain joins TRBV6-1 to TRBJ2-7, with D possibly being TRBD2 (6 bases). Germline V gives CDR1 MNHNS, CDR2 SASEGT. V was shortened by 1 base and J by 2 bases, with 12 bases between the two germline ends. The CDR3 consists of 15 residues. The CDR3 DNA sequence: TGTGCCAGCAGTGAAGGTCACAGACTAGCCTACGAGCAGTACTTC. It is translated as CASSEGHRLAYEQYF.

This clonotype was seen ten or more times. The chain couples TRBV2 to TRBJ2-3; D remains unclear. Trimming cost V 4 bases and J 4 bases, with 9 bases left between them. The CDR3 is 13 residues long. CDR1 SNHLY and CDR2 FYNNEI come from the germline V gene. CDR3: CASSAQLADTQYF. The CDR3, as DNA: TGTGCCAGCAGTGCACAGTTGGCAGATACGCAGTATTTT. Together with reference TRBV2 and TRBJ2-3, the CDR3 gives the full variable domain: EPEVTQTPSHQVTQMGQEVILRCVPISNHLYFYWYRQILGQKVEFLVSFYNNEISEKSEIFDDQFSVERPDGSNFTLKIRSTKLEDSAMYFCASSAQLADTQYFGPGTRLTVL.

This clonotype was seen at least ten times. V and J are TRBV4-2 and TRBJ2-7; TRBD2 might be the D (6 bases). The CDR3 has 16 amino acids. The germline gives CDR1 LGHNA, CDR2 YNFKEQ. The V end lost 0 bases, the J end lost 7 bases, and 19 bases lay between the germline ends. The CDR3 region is CASSQEEGTGAEEQYF. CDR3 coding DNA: TGTGCCAGCAGCCAAGAGGAGGGGACTGGCGCCGAGGAGCAGTACTTC.

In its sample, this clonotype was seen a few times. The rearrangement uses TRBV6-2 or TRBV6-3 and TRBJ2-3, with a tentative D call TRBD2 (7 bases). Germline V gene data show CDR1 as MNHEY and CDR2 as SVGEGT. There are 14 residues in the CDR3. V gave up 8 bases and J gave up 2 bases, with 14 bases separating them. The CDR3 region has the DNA TGTGCCAGCGCGGGGGCGGGAGCCACAGATACGCAGTATTTT. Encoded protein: CASAGAGATDTQYF.

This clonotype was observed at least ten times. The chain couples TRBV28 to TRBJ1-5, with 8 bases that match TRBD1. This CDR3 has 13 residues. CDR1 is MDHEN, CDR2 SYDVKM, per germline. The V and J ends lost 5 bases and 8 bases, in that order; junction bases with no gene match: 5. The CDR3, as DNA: TGTGCCAGCAGTAGGACAGGGACGAAGCCCCAGCATTTT. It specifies CASSRTGTKPQHF. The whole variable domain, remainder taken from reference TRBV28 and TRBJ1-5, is DVKVTQSSRYLVKRTGEKVFLECVQDMDHENMFWYRQDPGLGLRLIYFSYDVKMKEKGDIPEGYSVSREKKERFSLILESASTNQTSMYLCASSRTGTKPQHFGDGTRLSIL.

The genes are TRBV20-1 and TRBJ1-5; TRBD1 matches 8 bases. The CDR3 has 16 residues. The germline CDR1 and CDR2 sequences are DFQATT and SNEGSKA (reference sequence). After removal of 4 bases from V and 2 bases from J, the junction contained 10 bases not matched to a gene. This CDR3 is CSATTGTGGGNQPQHF. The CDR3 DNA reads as TGCAGTGCTACAACCGGGACAGGAGGGGGCAATCAGCCCCAGCATTTT.

CDR3 nucleotide sequence: TGTGCCAGCAGCTTTTTTACCGACAACCAAGAGACCCAGTACTTC. Translating gives CASSFFTDNQETQYF. V is TRBV5-4 and J is TRBJ2-5, with D unresolved. This CDR3 has 15 residues. The V and J ends lost 2 bases and 0 bases respectively, with 11 bases between them. CDR1 is SGHNT, CDR2 YYREEE, per germline (reference sequence).

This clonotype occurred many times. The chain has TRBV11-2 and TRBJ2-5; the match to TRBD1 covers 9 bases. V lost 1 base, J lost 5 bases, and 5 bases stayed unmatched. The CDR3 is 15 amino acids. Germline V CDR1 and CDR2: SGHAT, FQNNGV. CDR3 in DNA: TGTGCCAGCAGCTTAGGGGACAGGGTGAGGGAGACCCAGTACTTC. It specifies CASSLGDRVRETQYF.

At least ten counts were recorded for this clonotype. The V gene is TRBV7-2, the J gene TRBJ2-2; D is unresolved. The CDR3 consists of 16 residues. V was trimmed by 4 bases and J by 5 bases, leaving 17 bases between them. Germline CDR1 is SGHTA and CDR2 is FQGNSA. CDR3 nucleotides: TGTGCCAGCAGCTACCTGGGTGATCCCGTAACCGGGGAGCTGTTTTTT. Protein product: CASSYLGDPVTGELFF.

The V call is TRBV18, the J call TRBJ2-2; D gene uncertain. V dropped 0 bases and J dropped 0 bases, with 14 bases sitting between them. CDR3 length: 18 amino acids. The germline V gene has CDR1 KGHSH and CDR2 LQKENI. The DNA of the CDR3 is TGTGCCAGCTCACCACCGCTTAGGCGCCTCACGAACACCGGGGAGCTGTTTTTT. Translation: CASSPPLRRLTNTGELFF.

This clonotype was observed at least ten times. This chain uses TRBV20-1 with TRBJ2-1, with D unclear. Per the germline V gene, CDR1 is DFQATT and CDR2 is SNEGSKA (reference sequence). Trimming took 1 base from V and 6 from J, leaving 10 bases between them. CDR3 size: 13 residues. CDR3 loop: CSARVPGTNEQFF. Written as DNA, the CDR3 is TGCAGTGCTAGAGTACCGGGTACCAATGAGCAGTTCTTC.

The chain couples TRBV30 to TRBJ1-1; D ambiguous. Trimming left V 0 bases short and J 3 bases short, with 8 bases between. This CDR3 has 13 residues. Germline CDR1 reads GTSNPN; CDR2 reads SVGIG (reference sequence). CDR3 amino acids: CAWSVHGDTEAFF. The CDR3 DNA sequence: TGTGCCTGGAGTGTACACGGGGACACTGAAGCTTTCTTT.